This paragraph covers one T cell receptor (beta chain) sequence. This clonotype was picked up a small number of times. There is no known antigen for this receptor. Nothing much larger sits one base from this clone, and base qualities are not available. Library construction relied on 5' RACE. Sequencer: NextSeq 500. In the TCR library protocol, unique molecular identifiers were attached to individual cDNA molecules to correct for PCR bias and sequencing error. Sequencing covered both TCR alpha and beta chains, and within each sample the abundances of alpha and beta sequences were tightly co-correlated. The original pipeline was this. V gene, J gene and CDR3 annotation of TCR sequences was performed with Decombinator V4. Expanded TCRs were defined as changing significantly between any two time points under a Poisson model with p below 0.0001. Abundances of TCRs were expressed as counts per million after normalisation to the total number of TCRs sequenced in each sample. TRAV1-2 paired with TRAJ12, TRAJ20 or TRAJ33 defined MAIT TCRs, while TRAV10 paired with TRAJ18 defined iNKT TCRs. VDJdb, accessed on 1 November 2021, was searched for TCRs annotated for CMV, EBV and SARS-CoV-2, and TCRs annotated for more than one antigen were excluded. The raw public reads went through TCRdb reprocessing: fastp at Q25, MiXCR clone calling, in-frame beta chains kept. A single entry per CDR3 protein holds the most common genes and DNA from its merged rows. In this record, the V and J calls reflect TCRdb's handling and not the investigators' own analysis. The sample table contains tens of thousands of distinct CDR3 sequences; only one count was recorded for approximately 12% of them. About 4% of the sample rests with the top ten.

This sample stems from a study of early T cells in non-severe SARS-CoV-2 infection (dated by TCRdb to the early 2020s). For context, the study as a whole: Because TCR sequencing relied on bulk RNA taken from unsorted whole blood, pairing of alpha and beta chains was not possible. The research as a whole found: Matching against VDJdb was skewed toward anti-spike CD8 responses, likely underestimated virus-specific expansions, and missed private and CD4 specificities.

A case-control design nested within a healthcare worker cohort in London, UK, was used, with weekly nasopharyngeal swab PCR tests and blood sampling performed. Healthcare workers were recruited between 23 and 31 March 2020, during the week of the UK lockdown, and were followed weekly for up to about 15 weeks. Relative to germline, V is missing 6 bases and J is missing 3 bases, with 12 bases of the junction outside any gene match. The CDR3 runs 15 amino acids, cysteine and phenylalanine included. Only CDR3 DNA is held: 45 bases, read in frame from base 1. The germline V gene (reference sequence) yields SGHNT for CDR1 and YYREEE for CDR2.

The TCR comes from an adult who was a healthcare worker with PCR-confirmed SARS-CoV-2 infection or an uninfected control (not recorded which). The sequenced sample was whole blood. The chain is assembled from TRBV5-4 and TRBJ2-7, with 7 bases in between that match TRBD1. The bases are TGTGCCAGCACACGGACAGGTCGAGGCCTCTACGAGCAGTACTTC. This is translated as CASTRTGRGLYEQYF.